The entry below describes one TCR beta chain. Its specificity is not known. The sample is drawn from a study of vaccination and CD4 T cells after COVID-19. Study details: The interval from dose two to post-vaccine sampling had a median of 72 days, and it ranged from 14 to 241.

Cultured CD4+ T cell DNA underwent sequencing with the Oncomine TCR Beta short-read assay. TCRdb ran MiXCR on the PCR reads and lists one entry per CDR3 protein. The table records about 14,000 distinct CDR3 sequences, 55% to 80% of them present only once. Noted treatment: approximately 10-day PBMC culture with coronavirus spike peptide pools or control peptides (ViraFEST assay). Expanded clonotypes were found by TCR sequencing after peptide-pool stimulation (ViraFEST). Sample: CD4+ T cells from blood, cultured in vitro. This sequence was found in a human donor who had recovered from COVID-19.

Written as DNA, the CDR3 is TGTGCCAGCAGCCCAGCCAAAGGCCCCCCGAGGGCTTTCTTT. It yields the protein CASSPAKGPPRAFF. The chain recombines TRBV7-2 with TRBJ1-1, with unresolved D. Germline CDR1 reads SGHTA; CDR2 reads FQGNSA. The CDR3 runs to 14 residues. V lost 5 bases and J lost 11, with 21 bases in between.